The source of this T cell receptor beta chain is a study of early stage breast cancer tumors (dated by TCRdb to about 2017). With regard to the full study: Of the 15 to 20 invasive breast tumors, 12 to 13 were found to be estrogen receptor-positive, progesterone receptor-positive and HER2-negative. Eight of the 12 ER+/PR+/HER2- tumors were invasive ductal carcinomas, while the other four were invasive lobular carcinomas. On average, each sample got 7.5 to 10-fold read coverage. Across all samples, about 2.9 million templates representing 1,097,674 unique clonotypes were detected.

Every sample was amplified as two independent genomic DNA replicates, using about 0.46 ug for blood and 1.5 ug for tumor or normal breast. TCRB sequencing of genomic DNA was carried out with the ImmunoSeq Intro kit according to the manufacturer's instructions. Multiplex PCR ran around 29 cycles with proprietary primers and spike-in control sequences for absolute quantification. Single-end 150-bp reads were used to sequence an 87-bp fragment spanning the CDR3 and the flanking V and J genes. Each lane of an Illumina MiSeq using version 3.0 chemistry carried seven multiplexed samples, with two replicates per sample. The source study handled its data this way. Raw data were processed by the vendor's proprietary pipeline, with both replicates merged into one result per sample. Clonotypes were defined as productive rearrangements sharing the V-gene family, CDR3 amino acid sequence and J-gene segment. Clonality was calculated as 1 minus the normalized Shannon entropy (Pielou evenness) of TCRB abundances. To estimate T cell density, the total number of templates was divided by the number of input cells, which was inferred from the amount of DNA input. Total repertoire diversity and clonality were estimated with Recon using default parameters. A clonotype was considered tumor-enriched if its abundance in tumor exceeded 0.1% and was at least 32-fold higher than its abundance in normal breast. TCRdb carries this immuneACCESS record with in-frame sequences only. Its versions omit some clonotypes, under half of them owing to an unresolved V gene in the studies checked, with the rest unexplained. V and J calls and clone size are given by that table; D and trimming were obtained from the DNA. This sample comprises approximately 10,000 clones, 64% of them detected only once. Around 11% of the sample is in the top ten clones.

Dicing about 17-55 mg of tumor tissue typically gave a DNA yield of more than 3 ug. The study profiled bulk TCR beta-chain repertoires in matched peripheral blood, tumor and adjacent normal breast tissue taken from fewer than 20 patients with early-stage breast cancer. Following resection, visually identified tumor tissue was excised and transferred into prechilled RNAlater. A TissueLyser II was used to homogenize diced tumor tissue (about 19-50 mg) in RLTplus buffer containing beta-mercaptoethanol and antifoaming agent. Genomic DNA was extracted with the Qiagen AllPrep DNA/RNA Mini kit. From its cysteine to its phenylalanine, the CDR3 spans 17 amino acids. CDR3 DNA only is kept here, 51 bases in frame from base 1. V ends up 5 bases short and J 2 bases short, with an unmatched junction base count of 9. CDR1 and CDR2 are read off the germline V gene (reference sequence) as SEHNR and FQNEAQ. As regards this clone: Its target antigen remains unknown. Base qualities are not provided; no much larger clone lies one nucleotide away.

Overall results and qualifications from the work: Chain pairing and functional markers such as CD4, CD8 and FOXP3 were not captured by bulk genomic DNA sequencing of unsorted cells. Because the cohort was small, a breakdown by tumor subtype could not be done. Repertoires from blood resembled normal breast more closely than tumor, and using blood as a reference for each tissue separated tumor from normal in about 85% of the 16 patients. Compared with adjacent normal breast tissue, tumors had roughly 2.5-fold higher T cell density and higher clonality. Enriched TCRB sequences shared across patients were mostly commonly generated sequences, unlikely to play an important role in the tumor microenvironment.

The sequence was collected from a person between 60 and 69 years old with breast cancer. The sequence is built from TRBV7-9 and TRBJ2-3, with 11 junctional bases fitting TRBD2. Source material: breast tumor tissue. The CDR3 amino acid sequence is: CASSPRRLAGTTDTQYF. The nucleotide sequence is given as TGTGCCAGCAGCCCGCGGAGACTAGCGGGGACCACAGATACGCAGTATTTT.